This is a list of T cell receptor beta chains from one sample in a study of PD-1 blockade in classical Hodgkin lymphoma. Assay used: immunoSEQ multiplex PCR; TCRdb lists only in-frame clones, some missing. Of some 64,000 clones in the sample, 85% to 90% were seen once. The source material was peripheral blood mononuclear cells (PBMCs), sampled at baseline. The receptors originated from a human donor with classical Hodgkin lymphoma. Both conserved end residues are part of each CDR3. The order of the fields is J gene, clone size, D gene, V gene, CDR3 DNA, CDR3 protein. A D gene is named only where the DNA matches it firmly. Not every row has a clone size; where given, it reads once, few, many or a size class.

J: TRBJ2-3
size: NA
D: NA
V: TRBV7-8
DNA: TGTGCCAGTCGTGACTCGACAGATACGCAGTATTTT
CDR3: CASRDSTDTQYF

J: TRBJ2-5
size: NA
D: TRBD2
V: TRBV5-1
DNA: TGCGCCAGCAGCTTGGGAGCGGGGGACCCAGAGACCCAGTACTTC
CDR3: CASSLGAGDPETQYF

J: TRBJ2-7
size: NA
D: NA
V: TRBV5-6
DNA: TGTGCCAGCAGCTACGGGCCCAATCCGACCTACGAGCAGTACTTC
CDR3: CASSYGPNPTYEQYF

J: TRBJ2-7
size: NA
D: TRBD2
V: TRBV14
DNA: TGTGCCAGCAGCCTTAGCGGGGGGAGCTACGAGCAGTACTTC
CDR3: CASSLSGGSYEQYF

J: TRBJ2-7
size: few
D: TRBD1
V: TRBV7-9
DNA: TGTGCCAGCAGCCGGGACAGACTCTACGAGCAGTACTTC
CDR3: CASSRDRLYEQYF

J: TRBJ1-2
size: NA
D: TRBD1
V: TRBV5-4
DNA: TGTGCCAGCAGCACCAGCACAGGGGCCAACTATGGCTACACCTTC
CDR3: CASSTSTGANYGYTF

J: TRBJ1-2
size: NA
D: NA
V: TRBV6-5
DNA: TGTGCCAGCAGCAAACTTCCTCTGGGGGGCTACACCTTC
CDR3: CASSKLPLGGYTF

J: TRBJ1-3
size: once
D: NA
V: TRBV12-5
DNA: TGTGCTAGTGGTTTGGTACAAAGGGGGTTAAGGTTCGTCGCTGGAAACACCATATATTTT
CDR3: CASGLVQRGLRFVAGNTIYF

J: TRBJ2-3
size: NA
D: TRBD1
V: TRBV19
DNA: TGTGCCAGTTCCACAGGGGTCACAGATACGCAGTATTTT
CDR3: CASSTGVTDTQYF

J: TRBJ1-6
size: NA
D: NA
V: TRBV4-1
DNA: TGCGCCAGCAGCCAAGAAGAGGGCGAGGCACCCCTCCACTTT
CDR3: CASSQEEGEAPLHF

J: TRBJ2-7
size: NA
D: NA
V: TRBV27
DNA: TGTGCCAGCCAAACTAGAGGGGGAGCTGAGCAGTACTTC
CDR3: CASQTRGGAEQYF

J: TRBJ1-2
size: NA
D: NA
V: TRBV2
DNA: TGTGCCAGCAGGACCGCGGGGTACTATGGCTACACCTTC
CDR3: CASRTAGYYGYTF

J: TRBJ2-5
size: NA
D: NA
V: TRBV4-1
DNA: TGCGCCAGCAGCCAAGAATTACAGGGCCTCCAAGAGACCCAGTACTTC
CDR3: CASSQELQGLQETQYF

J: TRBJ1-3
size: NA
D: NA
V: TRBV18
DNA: TGTGCCAGCTCACCTTCGGGGGCAGGAAACACCATATATTTT
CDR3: CASSPSGAGNTIYF

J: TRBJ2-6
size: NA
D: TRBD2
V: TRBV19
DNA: TGTGCCAGTTACCCGGAGGCGGGGGTTCTTTCTGGGGCCAACGTCCTGACTTTC
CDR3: CASYPEAGVLSGANVLTF

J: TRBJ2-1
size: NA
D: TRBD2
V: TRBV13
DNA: TGTGCCAGCAGCTATTCTAGCGGGGGGGGCGAGCAGTTCTTC
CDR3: CASSYSSGGGEQFF

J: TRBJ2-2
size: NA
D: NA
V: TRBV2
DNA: TGTGCCAGCAGCGAAGACTCAGGTGGCACCGGGGAGCTGTTTTTT
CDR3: CASSEDSGGTGELFF

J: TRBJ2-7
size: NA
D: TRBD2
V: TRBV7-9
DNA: TGTGCCAGCAGCTTCTCGAGCGGGGCGTACGAGCAGTACTTC
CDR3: CASSFSSGAYEQYF

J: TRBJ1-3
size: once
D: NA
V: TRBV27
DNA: TGTGCCAGCAGGGACCTTGGAAACACCATATATTTT
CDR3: CASRDLGNTIYF

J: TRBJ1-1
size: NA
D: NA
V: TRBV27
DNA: TGTGCCAGCAACCAAATGGACTCCCGGGCGGGCACTGAAGCTTTCTTT
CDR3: CASNQMDSRAGTEAFF

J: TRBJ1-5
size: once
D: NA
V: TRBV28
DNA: TGTGCCAGCAGTGCCAATCAGCCCCAGCATTTT
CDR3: CASSANQPQHF

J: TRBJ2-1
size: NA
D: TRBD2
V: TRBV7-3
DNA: TGTGCCAGCAGCTTATCCCTAGCGGGTTACAATGAGCAGTTCTTC
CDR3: CASSLSLAGYNEQFF

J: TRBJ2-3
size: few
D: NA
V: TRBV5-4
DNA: TGTGCCAGCAGCTTACATGTGGCGAAGCGGACACCAGCTTGGGATACGCAGTATTTT
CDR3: CASSLHVAKRTPAWDTQYF

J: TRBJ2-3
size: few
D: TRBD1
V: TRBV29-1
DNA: TGCAGCGTTGTTACAGGGGTGGTCACAGATACGCAGTATTTT
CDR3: CSVVTGVVTDTQYF

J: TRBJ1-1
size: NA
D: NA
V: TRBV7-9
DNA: TGTGCCAGCAGCTTAGTAGGCAGTCTGAACACTGAAGCTTTCTTT
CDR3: CASSLVGSLNTEAFF

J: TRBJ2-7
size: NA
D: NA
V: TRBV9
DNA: TGTGCCAGCAGCGTAGTCCCAGGGACCTACGAGCAGTACTTC
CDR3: CASSVVPGTYEQYF

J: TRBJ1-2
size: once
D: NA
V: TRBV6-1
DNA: TGTGCCAGCACAGAGGGCTTGAACTATGGCTACACCTTC
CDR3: CASTEGLNYGYTF

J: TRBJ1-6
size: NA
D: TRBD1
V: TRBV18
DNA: TGTGCCAGCTCACCTAGACAGGGAAATTCACCCCTCCACTTT
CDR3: CASSPRQGNSPLHF

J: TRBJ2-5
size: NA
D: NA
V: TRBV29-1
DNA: TGCAGCGTTGAAGGAGGCCTAGCCTTTTCCCAAGAGACCCAGTACTTC
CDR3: CSVEGGLAFSQETQYF

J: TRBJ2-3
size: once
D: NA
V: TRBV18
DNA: TGTGCCAGCTCACCAGGGCGTGCGGCATTAAGCACAGATACGCAGTATTTT
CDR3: CASSPGRAALSTDTQYF

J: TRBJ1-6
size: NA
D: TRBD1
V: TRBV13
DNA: TGTGCCAGCAGCTCACAGGGGATGGGAAATTCACCCCTCCACTTT
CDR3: CASSSQGMGNSPLHF

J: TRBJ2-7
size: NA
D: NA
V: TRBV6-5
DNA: TGTGCCAGCAGTTACGAGGGAAGTGGCTACGAGCAGTACTTC
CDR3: CASSYEGSGYEQYF

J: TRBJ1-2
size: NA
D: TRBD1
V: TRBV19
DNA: TGTGCCAGCGAGACAGGGAACTATGGCTACACCTTC
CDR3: CASETGNYGYTF

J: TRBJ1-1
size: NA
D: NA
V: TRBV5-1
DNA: TGCGCCAGCAGCTGTGGAAATCAAGCTTTCTTT
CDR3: CASSCGNQAFF

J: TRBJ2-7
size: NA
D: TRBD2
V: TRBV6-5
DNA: TGTGCCAGCAGTTACATATCGGGGGGGGGCTACGAGCAGTACTTC
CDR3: CASSYISGGGYEQYF

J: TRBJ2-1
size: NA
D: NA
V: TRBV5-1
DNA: TGCGCCAGCAGCTTGATGGGGGAAGTTTGGGAGCAGTTCTTC
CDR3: CASSLMGEVWEQFF

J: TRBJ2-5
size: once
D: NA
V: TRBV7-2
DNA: TGTGCCAGCAGCCCGGCCAGGGTGGAGACCCAGTACTTC
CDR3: CASSPARVETQYF

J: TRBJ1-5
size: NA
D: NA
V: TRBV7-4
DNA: TGTGCCAGCAGCCGTGTTACAGGGCCGATCAATCAGCCCCAGCATTTT
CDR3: CASSRVTGPINQPQHF

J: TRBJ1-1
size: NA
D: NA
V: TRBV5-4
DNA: TGTGCCAGCAGCTTGGTGGGAGGGCGAGTCAACGAAGCTTTCTTT
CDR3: CASSLVGGRVNEAFF

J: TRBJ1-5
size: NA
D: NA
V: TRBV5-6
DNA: TGTGCCAGCAGCTTGCGGCCCCTTGGTCAGCCCCAGCATTTT
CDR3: CASSLRPLGQPQHF

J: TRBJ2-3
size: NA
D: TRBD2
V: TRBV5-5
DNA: TGTGCCAGCAGCGTGGGACTAGCGGGGGGCCTTATCACGCAGTATTTT
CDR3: CASSVGLAGGLITQYF

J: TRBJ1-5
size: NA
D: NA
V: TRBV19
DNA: TGTGCCACCCTAGGGGGGCGCAATCAGCCCCAGCATTTT
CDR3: CATLGGRNQPQHF

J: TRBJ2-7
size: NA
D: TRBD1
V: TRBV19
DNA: TGTGCCAGTAGTATATTGGGACAGGGCATCTACGAGCAGTACTTC
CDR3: CASSILGQGIYEQYF

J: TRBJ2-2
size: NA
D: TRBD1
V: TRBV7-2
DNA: TGTGCCAGCAGTGCACCGGGACAGCGAGACACCGGGGAGCTGTTTTTT
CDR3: CASSAPGQRDTGELFF

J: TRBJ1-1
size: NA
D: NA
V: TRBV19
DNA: TGTGCCAGTAGTATAATAGACAGGAACACTGAAGCTTTCTTT
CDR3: CASSIIDRNTEAFF

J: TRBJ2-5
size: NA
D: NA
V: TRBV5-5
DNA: TGTGCCAGCAGCCCAGGGACGGGAGAGACCCAGTACTTC
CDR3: CASSPGTGETQYF

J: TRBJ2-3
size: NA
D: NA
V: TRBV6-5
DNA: TGTGCCAGCAGTTACCAGGGGCTTAGGACAGATACGCAGTATTTT
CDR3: CASSYQGLRTDTQYF

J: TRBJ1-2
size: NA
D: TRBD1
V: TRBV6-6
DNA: TGTGCCAGCAGTGGGACAGGGTGGAATTTTTATGGCTACACCTTC
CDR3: CASSGTGWNFYGYTF

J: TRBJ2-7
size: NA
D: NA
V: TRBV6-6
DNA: TGTGCCAGCATAGACAGTTCCTACGAGCAGTACTTC
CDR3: CASIDSSYEQYF

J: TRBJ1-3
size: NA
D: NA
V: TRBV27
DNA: TGTGCCAGCAGCAAAACGACACTCAGCTCTGGAAACACCATATATTTT
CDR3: CASSKTTLSSGNTIYF

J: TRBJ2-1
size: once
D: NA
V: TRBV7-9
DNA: TGTGCCAGCAGCCAGAAGAACAATGAGCAGTTCTTC
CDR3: CASSQKNNEQFF

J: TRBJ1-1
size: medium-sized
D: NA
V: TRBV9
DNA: TGTGCCAGCAGCCTCCTCAGGAACGTCAACACTGAAGCTTTCTTT
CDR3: CASSLLRNVNTEAFF

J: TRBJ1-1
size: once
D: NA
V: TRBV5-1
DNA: TGCGCCAGCAGCTTGGAATGGGAAGCTTTCTTT
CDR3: CASSLEWEAFF